This TCR beta chain was captured in a study of molecular identifiers for immune sequencing clone quantification. Study-level results: Spiked Jurkat TCR RNA equal to one cell could reportedly be picked out among one million naive cells.

In regard to this clonotype: Its target is not known. Mismatch with germline at one junction end may stem from a read error.

Sorted cells numbering about 19,000 to 1,000,000, with 10%, 30% or 50% RNA, yielded the naive CD8 libraries. Based on a CD8+CD4-CCR7+CD45RA+ profile, naive CD8 T cells were sorted. The germline gives CDR1 DFQATT, CDR2 SNEGSKA (reference sequence). This CDR3 spans 19 amino acids. Methods described previously were used for bulk TCR libraries, and listed TCR primers were applied. TCRdb fed the PCR reads into MiXCR, producing one record per CDR3 protein. This sample yields hundreds of thousands of distinct CDR3 sequences, of which around 25% are seen a single time; about 0.84% belongs to the top ten. The sample taken for sequencing was naive CD8+ T cells from blood, with Jurkat cell RNA spiked in. The subset: FACS-sorted CD8+CD4-CCR7+CD45RA+ naive T cells. The sequence came from a human donor in good health. Some libraries in this study had Jurkat cell RNA spiked in. The chain carries TRBV20-1 and TRBJ2-3; 11 nucleotides match TRBD2. The CDR3 is CSARDEYTSGGFSTDTKYF. The CDR3 DNA reads TGCAGTGCTAGAGATGAGTATACTAGCGGGGGCTTTAGCACAGATACGAAGTATTTT.